This T cell receptor beta chain comes out of a study of T-cell reconstitution after alpha-beta-depleted transplantation in children. Overall study results and limits: Several hundred expanded graft clones reportedly were the source of alpha-beta T cells about two months after transplant. T cells produced anew were the main source of T-cell counts and diversity one year after transplant. Some patients' high day-60 TCRbeta diversity was traced to surviving recipient T cells and thymic progenitors.

Germline CDR1 DFQATT, CDR2 SNEGSKA (reference sequence). The CDR3 is made up of 13 amino acids. V lost 5 bases to trimming and J lost 9 bases, with 17 bases between them. With regard to this clonotype: Its antigen is unidentified. A much larger clone is a single base away; this may be a read error.

Preparing the TCRbeta library involved the use of unique molecular identifiers. TCRdb ran MiXCR on the PCR reads and lists one entry per CDR3 protein. The sample comprises over 450,000 distinct CDR3 sequences, more than 9% of which are singletons, and 2% rests with the top ten. The V call is TRBV20-1, the J call TRBJ2-1; D might be TRBD2 (6 bases). Sequenced here: PBMCs, sampled before TCRalphabeta/CD19-depleted stem cell transplant. This sequence originates from a child aged 2-15 years with inherited bone marrow failure, due to receive a stem cell transplant. The CDR3 region is CSAPLAARGEQFF. CDR3 bases: TGCAGTGCTCCGTTAGCGGCGCGGGGTGAGCAGTTCTTC.